This TCR beta chain comes out of a study of T cells in localized non-small cell lung cancer. The CDR3 is 12 amino acids. Germline values: CDR1 PRHDT, CDR2 FYEKMQ (reference sequence). As for this clone: The junction and the germline gene differ at one end; a read error may be behind it.

Repertoires were generated with immunoSEQ multiplex PCR, while TCRdb's copy carries only in-frame clones and drops some. The data show approximately 45,000 clones, 65% to 90% seen once. This clonotype was sampled from a man aged 35-69 years with stage III lung adenocarcinoma. V and J are TRBV13 and TRBJ1-1; 9 bases line up with TRBD1. Sequenced material: peripheral blood mononuclear cells, taken before any cancer treatment. CDR3: CASSSEDRGKIF. The CDR3 DNA reads as TGTGCCAGCAGCTCTGAGGACAGGGGTAAAATCTTT.